The text below deals with one T cell receptor beta chain. V was clipped by 0 bases and J by 7 bases, with 12 bases between them. The CDR3 loop spans 14 amino acids. Germline V gives CDR1 KGHSH, CDR2 LQKENI. Noted treatment: roughly 20 received Ad26.COV2.S at low or high dose, single or two shots; 5 received placebo; per-sample allocation not given. Samples were taken on day 63 after the first vaccine or placebo injection. Profiled with immunoSEQ multiplex PCR; TCRdb holds only in-frame clones, not every one. The sample carries about 680,000 clones, roughly 90% recorded once. This specimen comes from a study of Ad26.COV2.S vaccination and SARS-CoV-2 variants.

The sequence was obtained from a person aged 18-60 years who received the Ad26.COV2.S COVID-19 vaccine or a placebo. The chain couples TRBV18 to TRBJ2-5, with D tentatively TRBD2 (5 bases). The material was peripheral blood, obtained in a trial of Ad26.COV2.S vaccine versus placebo. The DNA of the CDR3 is TGTGCCAGCTCACCACCAAGCGGCGAGGGGACCCAGTACTTC. It codes for CASSPPSGEGTQYF.